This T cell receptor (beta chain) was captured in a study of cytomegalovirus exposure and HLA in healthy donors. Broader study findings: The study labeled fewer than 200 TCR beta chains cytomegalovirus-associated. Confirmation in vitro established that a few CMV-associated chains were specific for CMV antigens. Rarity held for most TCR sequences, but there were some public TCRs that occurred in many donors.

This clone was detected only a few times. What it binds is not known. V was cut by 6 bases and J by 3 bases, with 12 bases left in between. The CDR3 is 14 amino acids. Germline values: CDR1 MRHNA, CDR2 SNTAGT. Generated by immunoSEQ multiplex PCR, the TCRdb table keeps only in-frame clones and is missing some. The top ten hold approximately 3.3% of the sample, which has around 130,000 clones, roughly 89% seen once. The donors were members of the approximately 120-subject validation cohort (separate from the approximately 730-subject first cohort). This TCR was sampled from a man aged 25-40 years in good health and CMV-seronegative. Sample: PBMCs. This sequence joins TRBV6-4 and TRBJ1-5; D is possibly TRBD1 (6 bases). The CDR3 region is CASRGRGDNQPQHF. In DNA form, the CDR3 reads TGTGCCAGCAGGGGCAGGGGAGACAATCAGCCCCAGCATTTT.